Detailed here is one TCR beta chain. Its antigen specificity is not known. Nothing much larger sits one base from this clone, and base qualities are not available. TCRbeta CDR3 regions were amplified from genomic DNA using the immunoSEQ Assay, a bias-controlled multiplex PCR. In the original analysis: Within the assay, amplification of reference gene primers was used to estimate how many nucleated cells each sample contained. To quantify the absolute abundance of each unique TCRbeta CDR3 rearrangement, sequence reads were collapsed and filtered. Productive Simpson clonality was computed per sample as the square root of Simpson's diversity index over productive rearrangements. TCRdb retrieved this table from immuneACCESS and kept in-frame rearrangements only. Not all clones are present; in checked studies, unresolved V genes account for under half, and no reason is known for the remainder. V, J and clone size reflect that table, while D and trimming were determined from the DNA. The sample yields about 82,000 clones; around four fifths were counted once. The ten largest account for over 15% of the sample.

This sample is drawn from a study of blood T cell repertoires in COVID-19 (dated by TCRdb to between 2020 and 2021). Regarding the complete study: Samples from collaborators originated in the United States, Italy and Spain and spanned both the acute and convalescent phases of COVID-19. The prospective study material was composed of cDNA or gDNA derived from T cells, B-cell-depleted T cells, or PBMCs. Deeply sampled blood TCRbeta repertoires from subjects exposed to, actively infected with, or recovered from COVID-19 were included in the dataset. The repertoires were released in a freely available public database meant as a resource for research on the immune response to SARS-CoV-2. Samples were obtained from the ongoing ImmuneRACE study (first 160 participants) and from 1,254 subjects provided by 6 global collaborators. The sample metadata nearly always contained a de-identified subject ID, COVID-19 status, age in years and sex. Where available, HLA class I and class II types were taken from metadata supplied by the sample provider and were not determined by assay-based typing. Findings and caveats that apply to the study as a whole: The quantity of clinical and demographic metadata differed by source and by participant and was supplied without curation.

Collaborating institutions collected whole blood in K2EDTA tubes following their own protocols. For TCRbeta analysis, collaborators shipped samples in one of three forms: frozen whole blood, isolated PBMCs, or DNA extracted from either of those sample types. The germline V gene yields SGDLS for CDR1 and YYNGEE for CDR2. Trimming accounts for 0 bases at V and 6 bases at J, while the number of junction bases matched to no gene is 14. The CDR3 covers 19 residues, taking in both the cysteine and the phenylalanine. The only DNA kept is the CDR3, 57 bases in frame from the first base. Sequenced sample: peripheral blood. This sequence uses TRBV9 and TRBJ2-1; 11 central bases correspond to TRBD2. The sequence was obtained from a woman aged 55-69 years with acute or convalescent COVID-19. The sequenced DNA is TGTGCCAGCAGCGTAGAGGATGGGGTAGCGGGAGGGCCCAGCAATGAGCAGTTCTTC. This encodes CASSVEDGVAGGPSNEQFF.